This record concerns one TCR beta chain sequence. This entry belongs to a study of blood T cell repertoires in COVID-19. The wider study: T cells, B-cell-depleted T cells, or PBMCs supplied cDNA or gDNA.

Germline V gives CDR1 SNHLY, CDR2 FYNNEI. CDR3 length equals 14 residues. V lost 6 bases to trimming and J lost 3 bases; unmatched junction nucleotides: 1. Participants, roughly 18 to 90 years old, spanned some 23 US areas. TCRdb's copy holds only in-frame clones and misses some; the assay was immunoSEQ multiplex PCR. This table holds about 190,000 clones, approximately 86% found once. This chain links TRBV2 with TRBJ2-7, with 14 positions matching TRBD2. This clonotype was obtained from a woman aged 40 to 50 in a cohort exposed to, infected with or recovered from COVID-19 (not recorded which). Sequencing was carried out using PBMCs or T cells enriched from blood (not recorded which). CDR3 DNA sequence: TGTGCCAGCAGGGGACTAGCGGGGGACTACGAGCAGTACTTC. It yields the protein CASRGLAGDYEQYF.